Listed below are T cell receptor beta chains from one sample, sequenced in a study of T cells after yellow fever vaccination. TCRdb called the 5' RACE reads again in MiXCR, with one record for every CDR3 protein. The table has 340,000 or so distinct CDR3 sequences, around 12% seen once; the top ten hold more than 3%. The sample in question was CD4+ T cells sorted from PBMCs, obtained 15 days after the yellow fever booster vaccination. The receptors were gathered from a man younger than 35 who received the YFV17D yellow fever vaccine. CDR3s include the opening cysteine and the closing phenylalanine or tryptophan. Each record gives: V gene, clone size, D gene, J gene, CDR3 protein, CDR3 DNA. The D gene is left open where the match is weak. Clone size appears in some rows only: once, few, many, or a class for an expanded clone.

>TRBV27|few|-|TRBJ2-2
CASSFLGAGTGELFF
TGTGCCAGCAGTTTTCTCGGGGCCGGCACCGGGGAGCTGTTTTTT
>TRBV6-2/TRBV6-3|-|-|TRBJ2-3
CASSEPLLASTQYF
TGTGCCAGCAGCGAACCTCTACTAGCCAGTACGCAGTATTTT
>TRBV7-2|few|-|TRBJ2-3
CASSPERGRGTDTQYF
TGTGCCAGCAGCCCCGAGAGGGGAAGGGGCACAGATACGCAGTATTTT
>TRBV30|few|-|TRBJ1-1
CAWDSNRATEAFF
TGTGCCTGGGACAGCAATAGGGCCACTGAAGCTTTCTTT
>TRBV18|-|-|TRBJ2-5
CASSRGDGGTQYF
TGTGCCAGCTCTCGGGGCGACGGGGGGACCCAGTACTTC
>TRBV18|many|-|TRBJ2-1
CASSPPDGNYNEQFF
TGTGCCAGCTCACCACCCGACGGAAACTACAATGAGCAGTTCTTC
>TRBV9|many|-|TRBJ1-2
CASSRGVNYGYTF
TGTGCCAGCAGCAGGGGTGTGAACTATGGCTACACCTTC
>TRBV29-1|few|-|TRBJ2-2
CSVRPQATGELFF
TGCAGCGTCCGACCCCAAGCCACCGGGGAGCTGTTTTTT
>TRBV18|few|TRBD1|TRBJ2-5
CASSQPDRDETQYF
TGTGCCAGCTCACAACCTGACAGGGATGAGACCCAGTACTTC
>TRBV5-4|-|-|TRBJ2-3
CASSSLTAGTDTQYF
TGTGCCAGCAGCTCTTTGACAGCCGGCACAGATACGCAGTATTTT
>TRBV7-2|once|-|TRBJ2-2
CASSLVPERSTGELFF
TGTGCCAGCAGCTTAGTTCCCGAGCGAAGCACCGGGGAGCTGTTTTTT
>TRBV7-2|few|-|TRBJ1-1
CASSLAFTNTEAFF
TGTGCCAGCAGCTTAGCGTTCACGAACACTGAAGCTTTCTTT
>TRBV9|-|-|TRBJ1-1
CASSAGGWTAEAFF
TGTGCCAGCAGCGCGGGGGGGTGGACAGCTGAAGCTTTCTTT
>TRBV20-1|few|-|TRBJ2-7
CSATITGGGYYEQYF
TGCAGTGCAACAATCACGGGTGGGGGTTACTACGAGCAGTACTTC
>TRBV5-1|many|TRBD1|TRBJ1-1
CASSLTGETEAFF
TGCGCCAGCAGCTTGACAGGGGAAACTGAAGCTTTCTTT
>TRBV30|few|TRBD1|TRBJ2-7
CAWSRDRAKEQYF
TGTGCCTGGAGCCGGGACAGGGCAAAAGAGCAGTACTTC
>TRBV12-3/TRBV12-4|few|TRBD1|TRBJ1-2
CASSRLQGILDYGYTF
TGTGCCAGCAGCCGCTTACAGGGGATTCTAGACTATGGCTACACCTTC
>TRBV10-3|-|TRBD1|TRBJ1-2
CAIGERDRSYSGYTF
TGTGCCATCGGAGAAAGGGACAGGTCCTATTCTGGCTACACCTTC
>TRBV30|few|-|TRBJ1-2
CAWSVGRGSDGYTF
TGTGCCTGGAGTGTAGGGAGGGGATCGGATGGCTACACCTTC
>TRBV9|few|-|TRBJ1-1
CASSVEAVDTEAFF
TGTGCCAGCAGCGTAGAAGCGGTCGACACTGAAGCTTTCTTT
>TRBV10-3|-|TRBD2|TRBJ2-7
CAISEPGLAGKEQYF
TGTGCCATCAGTGAACCGGGACTAGCGGGGAAAGAGCAGTACTTC
>TRBV7-2|-|-|TRBJ2-6
CASRLGVSGANVLTF
TGTGCCAGCAGGCTTGGGGTGTCTGGGGCCAACGTCCTGACTTTC
>TRBV11-2|-|-|TRBJ1-2
CASSPGEFYGYTF
TGTGCCAGCAGCCCTGGAGAATTCTATGGCTACACCTTC
>TRBV7-2|-|TRBD1|TRBJ1-2
CASSRGQGRGYTF
TGTGCCAGCAGCCGGGGACAGGGAAGGGGCTACACCTTC
>TRBV20-1|few|TRBD2|TRBJ2-1
CSADPAGGMTSYNEQFF
TGCAGTGCTGACCCAGCGGGGGGGATGACTAGTTACAATGAGCAGTTCTTC
>TRBV11-2|few|-|TRBJ1-6
CASSFVNSPLHF
TGTGCCAGCAGCTTCGTGAATTCACCCCTCCACTTT
>TRBV3-1|few|TRBD1|TRBJ2-2
CASSQDLRRQGVSGELFF
TGTGCCAGCAGCCAAGATTTGAGGAGACAGGGAGTCTCCGGGGAGCTGTTTTTT
>TRBV6-6|-|TRBD1|TRBJ1-2
CASSYAPTGIAYGYTF
TGTGCCAGCAGTTACGCCCCGACAGGGATCGCCTATGGCTACACCTTC
>TRBV29-1|few|TRBD1|TRBJ2-2
CSVTQGAQTGELFF
TGCAGCGTGACACAGGGGGCGCAGACCGGGGAGCTGTTTTTT
>TRBV11-2|-|-|TRBJ2-5
CASSLDGPQVEGTQYF
TGTGCCAGCAGCTTAGACGGACCTCAGGTAGAGGGGACCCAGTACTTC
>TRBV20-1|-|-|TRBJ2-3
CSASGGGPDTQYF
TGCAGTGCTAGTGGGGGGGGCCCAGATACGCAGTATTTT
>TRBV7-2|few|-|TRBJ2-7
CASSFLAGGPYEQYF
TGTGCCAGCAGCTTCTTGGCAGGGGGGCCCTACGAGCAGTACTTC
>TRBV2|-|-|TRBJ2-5
CASSEALRETQYF
TGTGCCAGCAGTGAAGCGCTAAGGGAGACCCAGTACTTC
>TRBV5-1|few|-|TRBJ2-5
CASRERVDGTQYF
TGCGCCAGCAGGGAGCGGGTGGACGGGACCCAGTACTTC
>TRBV5-4|few|TRBD2|TRBJ2-1
CASSSQTSGDNEQFF
TGTGCCAGCAGCTCCCAGACTAGCGGTGACAATGAGCAGTTCTTC
>TRBV7-9|few|-|TRBJ2-5
CASSLGDRRQETQYF
TGTGCCAGCAGCTTAGGCGACAGACGACAAGAGACCCAGTACTTC
>TRBV28|-|TRBD2|TRBJ2-3
CASSTAAGGSTDTQYF
TGTGCCAGCAGTACGGCCGCGGGGGGCAGCACAGATACGCAGTATTTT
>TRBV7-8|-|TRBD1|TRBJ2-3
CASIQLRGRGVDTQYF
TGTGCCAGCATCCAGCTTAGGGGGCGCGGCGTAGATACGCAGTATTTT
>TRBV6-2/TRBV6-3|few|-|TRBJ2-3
CASSWRLLTDTQYF
TGTGCCAGCAGTTGGAGACTTCTCACAGATACGCAGTATTTT
>TRBV12-3/TRBV12-4|-|TRBD1|TRBJ2-4
CASSPTGIYGIQYF
TGTGCCAGCAGTCCGACAGGGATTTATGGCATTCAGTACTTC
>TRBV4-3|many|TRBD1|TRBJ1-2
CASSLDRTYGYTF
TGCGCCAGCAGCCTGGACAGGACCTATGGCTACACCTTC
>TRBV12-3/TRBV12-4|few|-|TRBJ1-6
CASRERPAGNSPLHF
TGTGCCAGCAGGGAAAGACCGGCCGGGAATTCACCCCTCCACTTT
>TRBV21-1|-|-|TRBJ2-3
CAPRQAGGTDTQYF
TGTGCCCCGCGTCAGGCGGGGGGCACAGATACGCAGTATTTT
>TRBV2|few|TRBD1|TRBJ2-3
CASGLTGFDTQYF
TGTGCCAGCGGACTGACAGGGTTTGATACGCAGTATTTT
>TRBV6-6|few|-|TRBJ2-1
CASSYGSSEQFF
TGTGCCAGCAGTTACGGGTCAAGTGAGCAGTTCTTC
>TRBV18|-|-|TRBJ1-1
CASSVPENTEAFF
TGTGCCAGCTCCGTTCCCGAGAACACTGAAGCTTTCTTT
>TRBV7-8|few|-|TRBJ2-3
CASIHRDWTDTQYF
TGTGCCAGCATTCACAGGGATTGGACAGATACGCAGTATTTT
>TRBV6-1|many|TRBD1|TRBJ2-7
CASRSRGTGFHEQYF
TGTGCCAGCAGATCCAGAGGGACAGGGTTCCACGAGCAGTACTTC
>TRBV2|-|-|TRBJ2-3
CASSVTGPDTQYF
TGTGCCAGCAGCGTAACAGGGCCGGATACGCAGTATTTT
>TRBV7-2|-|-|TRBJ2-3
CASSSGHFTDTQYF
TGTGCCAGCAGCTCGGGACACTTCACAGATACGCAGTATTTT
>TRBV7-9|-|-|TRBJ2-3
CASEGLLTDTQYF
TGTGCCAGCGAGGGACTTCTCACAGATACGCAGTATTTT
>TRBV11-3|many|-|TRBJ2-1
CASSLYGVNEQFF
TGTGCCAGCAGCTTATATGGGGTTAATGAGCAGTTCTTC
>TRBV20-1|few|-|TRBJ2-3
CSARALRGGATDTQYF
TGCAGTGCTAGAGCTCTTAGGGGGGGGGCCACAGATACGCAGTATTTT
>TRBV7-2|few|-|TRBJ2-3
CASSFPLSGTDTQYF
TGTGCCAGCAGCTTCCCCCTTTCCGGCACAGATACGCAGTATTTT
>TRBV18|-|TRBD2|TRBJ2-5
CASSRSGGAKTQYF
TGTGCCAGCTCACGAAGCGGGGGGGCCAAGACCCAGTACTTC
>TRBV7-2|-|TRBD1|TRBJ2-7
CASSAGQGANEQYF
TGTGCCAGCAGCGCCGGACAGGGGGCCAACGAGCAGTACTTC
>TRBV20-1|-|-|TRBJ2-3
CSAMGGQESTDTQYF
TGCAGTGCTATGGGAGGACAGGAGAGCACAGATACGCAGTATTTT
>TRBV7-2|many|-|TRBJ2-2
CASSLARGANTGELFF
TGTGCCAGCAGCTTAGCGCGAGGAGCTAACACCGGGGAGCTGTTTTTT
>TRBV6-5|-|-|TRBJ2-5
CASSPSGTLQETQYF
TGTGCCAGCAGTCCTAGTGGGACACTCCAAGAGACCCAGTACTTC
>TRBV18|few|TRBD1|TRBJ2-5
CASSPRAGDRGRETQYF
TGTGCCAGCTCACCACGCGCGGGGGACAGGGGGCGAGAGACCCAGTACTTC